The clone carrying this TCR beta chain was found a few times. As yet, its antigen is unknown. These data originate in a study of spatial heterogeneity in lung cancer. Across the whole study: The average count in raw reads for each unique TCR and UMI combination exceeded nine appearances.

V lost 8 bases and J lost 3, with 16 bases in between. Per the germline V gene, CDR1 is MNHEY and CDR2 is SMNVEV (reference sequence). This CDR3 contains 14 residues. Single TCR cDNA molecules each had their own unique molecular identifier. TCRdb re-called the 5' RACE reads through MiXCR, storing one row per CDR3 protein. The data show 40,000 to 50,000 distinct CDR3 sequences, around 7.6% seen once. Noted time point: sample taken at primary tumor resection. Extraction of whole RNA from tumor, nontumor lung or frozen PBMC preceded unsorted sequencing. The study's findings and limits: Ubiquitous expanded tumor TCRs were observed in blood more at resection than follow-up.

This clonotype originated in a female donor with early-stage non-small cell lung cancer. This sample comprised PBMCs, obtained at surgery. J is TRBJ1-1 and V is TRBV27; D possibly corresponds to TRBD1 (6 bases). The CDR3 spells CASGRGGGDTEAFF. The CDR3 DNA is TGTGCCAGCGGTCGGGGAGGGGGAGACACTGAAGCTTTCTTT.